This entry lists 9 T cell receptor beta chains sequenced from one sample in a study of cytomegalovirus exposure and HLA in healthy donors (dated by TCRdb to about 2017). The library was made by the immunoSEQ multiplex PCR assay. The multiplex PCR relied on a mix of 60 forward primers for TCR Vbeta segments and 13 reverse primers for TCR Jbeta segments. Held by TCRdb, this immuneACCESS table contains in-frame sequences only and omits some clones. Under half of the omission traces to an unresolved V gene where checked; the cause of the rest is unknown. This sample is represented by approximately 100,000 clones; approximately 81% of them were singletons. The ten largest make up 2.2% of the sample. Sample: PBMCs. All receptors come from a woman in her 30s in good health and CMV-seronegative.

V and J are TRBV7-6 and TRBJ2-7; weak D call: TRBD1 (5 bases). The V end lost 0 bases, the J end lost 6 bases, and 12 bases lay between the germline ends. The CDR3 spans 14 residues. From germline, CDR1 is SGHVS and CDR2 FNYEAQ. The CDR3 loop is CASSLAPGYSEQYF. The CDR3 DNA is TGTGCCAGCAGCTTAGCTCCAGGGTACTCCGAGCAGTACTTC.

This clone showed up just a few times. The gene calls are TRBV18 and TRBJ2-7; the match to TRBD1 covers 10 bases. Germline CDR1 is KGHSH and CDR2 is LQKENI. The CDR3 is 16 amino acids. The trim removed 3 bases at V and 4 bases at J, leaving 9 bases unmatched. Here the CDR3 DNA reads TGTGCCAGCTCACCGCAACCGGGACAGGGGTCGTACGAGCAGTACTTC. Translating gives CASSPQPGQGSYEQYF. The variable domain in full, with the rest retrieved from reference TRBV18 and TRBJ2-7, is NAGVMQNPRHLVRRRGQEARLRCSPMKGHSHVYWYRQLPEEGLKFMVYLQKENIIDESGMPKERFSAEFPKEGPSILRIQQVVRGDSAAYFCASSPQPGQGSYEQYFGPGTRLTVT.

This clone has only a few counts. The V gene is TRBV4-1, the J gene TRBJ2-2; D is uncertain. V was shortened by 4 bases and J by 6 bases, with 15 bases between the two germline ends. Germline V gene sequence: CDR1 MGHRA, CDR2 YSYEKL. CDR3 length: 15 residues. The DNA of the CDR3 is TGCGCCAGCAGCCCTAACCCTAGTACTGCCGGGGAGCTGTTTTTT. Amino acid sequence: CASSPNPSTAGELFF.

The J gene is TRBJ2-3, the V gene TRBV19; 10 bases are a match to TRBD2. Losses at the gene ends were 9 bases for V and 3 bases for J; bases not matched to a gene: 6. The CDR3 has 14 amino acids. Germline V gene data show CDR1 as LNHDA and CDR2 as SQIVND (reference sequence). The CDR3 nucleotides are TGTGCCAGCGAACGGACTAGCGGAACAGATACGCAGTATTTT. It specifies CASERTSGTDTQYF.

The chain has TRBV28 and TRBJ1-2; no clear D gene. In germline, CDR1 is MDHEN, CDR2 SYDVKM. V was trimmed by 4 bases and J by 3 bases, leaving 9 bases between them. The CDR3 length is 13 residues. The CDR3 here is CASSSPNYYGYTF. Here the CDR3 DNA reads TGTGCCAGCAGTTCTCCCAACTACTATGGCTACACCTTC.

The chain has TRBV2 and TRBJ1-1; D is possibly TRBD1 (6 bases). V lost 6 bases and J lost 1, with 12 bases in between. Germline CDR1 reads SNHLY; CDR2 reads FYNNEI. This CDR3 is 14 amino acids long. CDR3 sequence: CASSAQGRNTEAFF. The CDR3 DNA follows: TGTGCCAGCAGCGCACAGGGACGGAACACTGAAGCTTTCTTT.

The chain has TRBV7-3 and TRBJ2-2; the D is unclear. Germline V gene lookup returns CDR1 SGHTA and CDR2 FQGTGA. The CDR3 is made up of 18 amino acids. With 4 bases removed from V and 3 bases from J, the gap between germline ends came to 21 bases. This chain's CDR3 is CASSSYPHLAQYTGELFF. The CDR3, as DNA: TGTGCCAGCAGCTCTTACCCTCACTTAGCTCAATACACCGGGGAGCTGTTTTTT.

This clone came up a few times. The genes are TRBV5-1 and TRBJ2-6; 11 bases line up with TRBD1. Germline V gene data show CDR1 as SGHRS and CDR2 as YFSETQ. CDR3 length: 16 residues. V lost 3 bases to trimming and J lost 4 bases; unmatched junction nucleotides: 3. The CDR3 DNA reads as TGCGCCAGCAGCTGGACAGGGGGCGGAGGGGCCAACGTCCTGACTTTC. Translated, it gives CASSWTGGGGANVLTF.

This clone appeared once. J is TRBJ2-7 and V is TRBV5-6, with no clear D. Germline values: CDR1 SGHDT, CDR2 YYEEEE. V was shortened by 0 bases and J by 2 bases, with 6 bases between the two germline ends. The CDR3 runs 13 residues. The CDR3 region has the DNA TGTGCCAGCAGCTTGGGCACACCCTACGAGCAGTACTTC. It yields the protein CASSLGTPYEQYF.